This T cell receptor beta chain comes out of a study of blood T cells in healthy people across ages. The CDR3 loop spans 14 amino acids. V shed 7 bases and J 9 bases; nucleotides not matched to a gene: 12. Next came a second PCR, run for roughly 6 to 11 cycles, which used a sample-barcoded 5' primer along with a J-beta primer mix. In TCRdb, the 5' RACE reads were re-called with MiXCR into one record per CDR3 protein. The table lists fewer than 900,000 distinct CDR3 sequences, around 34% of them singletons. The chain has TRBV12-3 or TRBV12-4 and TRBJ2-1, with 7 bases lining up with TRBD1. The specimen was blood. The source of this sequence is a man aged 18 to 35 in good health. CDR3 amino acids: CASTSEGAMGEQFF. DNA of the CDR3: TGTGCCAGCACGAGCGAGGGGGCGATGGGTGAGCAGTTCTTC.